Below, 17 T cell receptor beta chains from the same sample are listed, as sequenced in a study of blood T cell repertoires in COVID-19 (dated by TCRdb to 2020 to 2022). The receptor library was made with the immunoSEQ multiplex PCR assay. TCRdb obtained this table from immuneACCESS and retained in-frame rearrangements with V and J assigned. These tables miss some clones; where compared with another copy, unresolved V genes account for less than half of the shortfall, and the remainder is unexplained. The sample table holds 200,000 to 250,000 clones, of which 80% to 90% were seen once. Approximately 3.3% of the sample is in the top ten clones. Sequencing was performed on PBMCs or T cells enriched from blood (not recorded which). Receptors were obtained from a woman between 50 and 59 years old in a cohort exposed to, infected with or recovered from COVID-19 (not recorded which).

The chain uses TRBV27 and TRBJ1-4, with 8 bases fitting TRBD1. V shed 5 bases, J shed 0 bases, and the junction held 5 bases outside the gene matches. The CDR3 covers 16 residues. CDR1 MNHEY and CDR2 SMNVEV come from the germline V gene (reference sequence). CDR3 amino acids: CASSPDRGTTNEKLFF. The DNA of the CDR3 is TGTGCCAGCAGTCCCGACAGGGGCACAACTAATGAAAAACTGTTTTTT.

The chain recombines TRBV5-4 with TRBJ2-7; perhaps TRBD2 as D (7 bases). Germline V CDR1 and CDR2: SGHNT, YYREEE (reference sequence). V lost 10 bases, J lost 1 base, and 24 bases lay in between. The CDR3 length is 16 residues. In DNA form, the CDR3 reads TGTGCCTCCTGGGGAGGGGGGGGCGCAGCTTCCTACGAGCAGTACTTC. It yields the protein CASWGGGGAASYEQYF.

This clone was counted a few times. The rearrangement uses TRBV5-8 and TRBJ1-4; D is possibly TRBD1 (5 bases). V was trimmed by 7 bases and J by 10 bases, leaving 23 bases between them. The CDR3 sequence is 15 residues long. Germline CDR1 is SGHTS and CDR2 is YDEGEE. CDR3 protein: CASPPLGVGRGKLFF. The CDR3 nucleotides read TGTGCCAGCCCCCCCCTGGGGGTTGGGAGGGGAAAACTGTTTTTT.

The chain uses TRBV3-1 (or the pseudogene TRBV3-2) and TRBJ1-2; 10 bases agree with TRBD1. Trimming at V came to 4 bases and at J to 7 bases, leaving 9 bases not matched to a gene. Germline V CDR1 and CDR2: LGHDT, YNNKEL (reference sequence). The CDR3 totals 15 residues. CDR3 sequence reads: CASSPEDRGWAGYTF. CDR3 DNA sequence: TGTGCCAGCAGCCCAGAGGACAGGGGGTGGGCTGGCTACACCTTC.

This chain links TRBV19 with TRBJ2-2; 8 bases agree with TRBD2. CDR1 is LNHDA, CDR2 SQIVND, per germline (reference sequence). The CDR3 is 16 residues long. The V segment lost 6 bases and the J segment 4 bases; nucleotides outside the gene matches: 10. CDR3 DNA sequence: TGTGCCAGTAGGCCTGTAAGCGGGAGCCCCACCGGGGAGCTGTTTTTT. Amino acids: CASRPVSGSPTGELFF.

V gene TRBV5-4 combines with J gene TRBJ1-6, with D hard to call. The CDR3 runs to 12 residues. The ends were cut back, 7 bases at V and 10 bases at J, with 12 bases in the middle. CDR1 and CDR2 (germline): SGHNT, YYREEE (reference sequence). The CDR3 sequence: CASETPGSPLHF. The CDR3, as DNA: TGTGCCAGCGAGACGCCGGGATCACCCCTCCACTTT.

The chain links TRBV7-2 to TRBJ2-7; TRBD1 agrees at 9 bases. V was clipped by 1 base and J by 12 bases; unmatched bases: 16. Per the germline V gene, CDR1 is SGHTA and CDR2 is FQGNSA. The CDR3 contains 16 residues. CDR3 nucleotide sequence: TGTGCCAGCAGCTTAGACCAAATCGGGACAGGGCAACCGATGTACTTC. The encoded protein is CASSLDQIGTGQPMYF.

The rearrangement uses TRBV29-1 and TRBJ1-2; 9 bases agree with TRBD1. The CDR3 consists of 16 residues. Germline assignment: CDR1 SQVTM and CDR2 ANQGSEA. With V trimmed by 1 base and J by 7 bases, 13 bases remained unmatched. The CDR3 protein is CSVEGRGGDREVGYTF. In DNA form, the CDR3 reads TGCAGCGTTGAAGGGAGAGGTGGGGACAGGGAGGTTGGCTACACCTTC.

The CDR3 nucleotides are TGTGCCAGCAGTAACAGGGGGCGAGCTTTCTTT. It translates to CASSNRGRAFF. The chain combines TRBV12-3 or TRBV12-4 with TRBJ1-1, with 9 bases lining up with TRBD1. Unmatched junction bases numbered 2, after V lost 5 bases and J lost 10 bases. This CDR3 spans 11 amino acids.

In its sample, this clone was seen a few times. The genes are TRBV5-1 and TRBJ2-7; TRBD1 agrees at 7 bases. Germline values: CDR1 SGHRS, CDR2 YFSETQ. Germline trimming cut 3 bases from V and 2 bases from J; bases unmatched to any gene: 8. The CDR3 has 15 amino acids. The CDR3 is CASSWGDRAAYEQYF. CDR3 DNA: TGCGCCAGCAGCTGGGGCGACAGGGCGGCCTACGAGCAGTACTTC.

The CDR3 DNA follows: TGTGCCAGTAGTATGGAGGGTTATAATTCACCCCTCCACTTT. Residues: CASSMEGYNSPLHF. The V gene is TRBV19, the J gene TRBJ1-6; D gene ambiguous. The CDR3 is 14 amino acids. V was clipped by 3 bases and J by 4 bases, with 7 bases between them. The germline gives CDR1 LNHDA, CDR2 SQIVND (reference sequence).

V usage is TRBV6-6 and J usage is TRBJ1-5; no reliable D call. CDR3 length: 11 amino acids. Germline CDR1 is MNHNY and CDR2 is SVGAGI (reference sequence). Trimming pared 8 bases from V and 9 bases from J, leaving 11 bases between. The CDR3: CASHNLGPQHF. In DNA, the CDR3 is TGTGCCAGCCATAATCTAGGGCCCCAGCATTTT.

CDR3 residues: CASSWGVTGFPFF. CDR3 sequence (DNA): TGTGCCAGCAGCTGGGGAGTGACAGGGTTTCCGTTCTTC. The chain couples TRBV5-8 to TRBJ2-1; 7 nucleotides match TRBD1. This CDR3 is 13 amino acids long. Germline-derived CDR1 and CDR2 are SGHTS and YDEGEE. V lost 3 bases and J lost 15; bases outside the gene matches: 12.

CDR3 loop: CASRGKGASGYTF. DNA for the CDR3: TGTGCCAGCAGGGGAAAAGGGGCGAGTGGCTACACCTTC. The genes are TRBV5-8 and TRBJ1-2; D is possibly TRBD1 (5 bases). The ends were cut back, 5 bases at V and 7 bases at J, with 15 bases in the middle. CDR3 length: 13 residues. Germline values: CDR1 SGHTS, CDR2 YDEGEE.

V is TRBV9 and J is TRBJ1-2, with 10 nucleotides matching TRBD1. The CDR3 has 15 amino acids. V shed 0 bases and J 4 bases; nucleotides not matched to a gene: 3. Per germline, CDR1 SGDLS and CDR2 YYNGEE. The DNA of the CDR3 is TGTGCCAGCAGCGTAGGACAGGGGGCACCCTATGGCTACACCTTC. It specifies CASSVGQGAPYGYTF.

This chain links TRBV5-1 with TRBJ2-5; perhaps TRBD2 as D (6 bases). The CDR3 is 14 residues long. From germline, CDR1 is SGHRS and CDR2 YFSETQ. Between the trimmed V and J ends, which lost 4 bases and 5 bases, there was a span of 15 bases. The CDR3 spells CASSDLRDSETQYF. The CDR3 bases are TGCGCCAGCAGCGACTTACGGGACTCCGAGACCCAGTACTTC.

The rearrangement links TRBV6-5 to TRBJ1-4, with D possibly matching TRBD1 (6 bases). Germline V gene sequence: CDR1 MNHEY, CDR2 SVGAGI. Trimming removed 7 bases at V and 8 bases at J, with 20 bases between. The CDR3 spans 15 residues. CDR3 protein: CASTLRTGGGEKLFF. CDR3 DNA sequence: TGTGCCAGCACCCTTCGTACGGGGGGCGGCGAAAAACTGTTTTTT.